One and the same sample provided the 19 T cell receptor beta chains below, sequenced in a study of shared clonotypes between healthy human individuals. Repertoires were generated with immunoSEQ multiplex PCR, while TCRdb's copy carries only in-frame clones and drops some. In the table there are some 2,000,000 clones, less than 95% of which are singletons. Naive CD8 cells, CD45RO-negative and positively selected for CCR7, excluded terminally differentiated effector memory CD45RA+ cells. The sequencing input was naive CD8+ T cells sorted from blood. The receptor source for this set is a man between 18 and 35 years old in good health.

With regard to this clone: Other DNA variants within this sample encode the same CDR3. The J gene is TRBJ1-1, the V gene TRBV7-9, with D uncertain. V lost 3 bases, J lost 4 bases, and 6 bases lay in between. Germline V lookup: CDR1 SEHNR, CDR2 FQNEAQ (reference sequence). This CDR3 comprises 12 residues. The CDR3, as DNA: TGTGCCAGCAGCTTGGGTGCCACTGAAGCTTTCTTT. Translated, it gives CASSLGATEAFF. The entire variable domain, with the rest obtained from reference TRBV7-9 and TRBJ1-1, is as follows: DTGVSQNPRHKITKRGQNVTFRCDPISEHNRLYWYRQTLGQGPEFLTYFQNEAQLEKSRLLSDRFSAERPKGSFSTLEIQRTEQGDSAMYLCASSLGATEAFFGQGTRLTVV.

The J gene is TRBJ2-3, the V gene TRBV27, with 10 bases aligning to TRBD2. Per the germline V gene, CDR1 is MNHEY and CDR2 is SMNVEV (reference sequence). Unmatched junction bases numbered 10, after V lost 4 bases and J lost 6 bases. The CDR3 is 16 residues long. DNA for the CDR3: TGTGCCAGCAGTTCCCGAGGAGCGGGAGGGAGGGATACGCAGTATTTT. Translating gives CASSSRGAGGRDTQYF.

This chain connects TRBV5-6 to TRBJ1-6, with TRBD1 matching over 9 bases. J lost 7 bases, V lost 1 base, and 3 bases had no gene match. This CDR3 region has 15 residues. The germline gives CDR1 SGHDT, CDR2 YYEEEE. The CDR3 sequence: CASSLTGTGNSPLHF. DNA of the CDR3: TGTGCCAGCAGCTTGACCGGGACAGGGAATTCACCCCTCCACTTT.

J is TRBJ2-7 and V is TRBV28, with 12 bases that match TRBD2. V lost 6 bases and J lost 6; bases outside the gene matches: 6. Germline assignment: CDR1 MDHEN and CDR2 SYDVKM. The CDR3 consists of 14 residues. CDR3 nucleotide sequence: TGTGCCAGCAGCCTAGCGGGGGGGCCCGTCGAGCAGTACTTC. It is translated as CASSLAGGPVEQYF.

A note on this clone: The same CDR3 is also encoded by other DNA sequences in this sample. This sequence joins TRBV27 and TRBJ2-2; 10 bases are a match to TRBD2. CDR1 is MNHEY and CDR2 is SMNVEV in the germline V gene (reference sequence). The CDR3 totals 16 residues. V shed 5 bases, J shed 3 bases, and the junction held 6 bases outside the gene matches. The CDR3 region is CASSLRTSGYTGELFF. The CDR3 DNA is TGTGCCAGCAGTCTTAGGACTAGCGGATACACCGGGGAGCTGTTTTTT.

V and J are TRBV27 and TRBJ2-1; TRBD2 matches 11 bases. Per germline, CDR1 MNHEY and CDR2 SMNVEV (reference sequence). This CDR3 has 14 amino acids. V shed 2 bases and J 9 bases; nucleotides not matched to a gene: 3. DNA of the CDR3: TGTGCCAGCAGTTTAACTAGCGGGAGCGGTGAGCAGTTCTTC. As protein: CASSLTSGSGEQFF.

The chain joins TRBV7-9 to TRBJ2-7, with a weak D call TRBD2 (6 bases). Germline CDR1 is SEHNR and CDR2 is FQNEAQ (reference sequence). V shed 2 bases and J shed 5 bases, with 10 bases lying between them. This CDR3 has 13 residues. The CDR3 DNA reads TGTGCCAGCAGCTTATACCTAGCGAACGAGCAGTACTTC. Its translation: CASSLYLANEQYF.

J is TRBJ2-1 and V is TRBV27; 11 bases are shared with TRBD2. Germline lookup yields CDR1 MNHEY and CDR2 SMNVEV (reference sequence). The junction had 4 bases not matched to a gene; V was cut back by 5 bases and J by 4 bases. This CDR3 spans 15 amino acids. In DNA, the CDR3 is TGTGCCAGCAGTACGGGACTAGCGGTTTACAATGAGCAGTTCTTC. Translation: CASSTGLAVYNEQFF.

The genes are TRBV4-1 and TRBJ2-1; 8 nucleotides agree with TRBD2. CDR1 MGHRA and CDR2 YSYEKL come from the germline V gene. V lost 4 bases and J lost 0; bases outside the gene matches: 8. The CDR3 covers 17 residues. The CDR3 loop reads CASSPYSGGLSYNEQFF. DNA of the CDR3: TGCGCCAGCAGCCCCTACAGCGGGGGCCTCTCCTACAATGAGCAGTTCTTC.

This clone turned up a few times. Other DNA sequences of this sample code for an identical CDR3. V usage is TRBV27 and J usage is TRBJ1-1; D gene ambiguous. The CDR3 runs to 13 residues. Trimming removed 1 base at V and 1 base at J, with 4 bases between. Germline V CDR1 and CDR2: MNHEY, SMNVEV (reference sequence). CDR3: CASSLYRNTEAFF. CDR3 sequence (DNA): TGTGCCAGCAGTTTATATCGGAACACTGAAGCTTTCTTT.

Regarding this clone: One end of the junction is discordant with germline, which a read error may explain. The chain links TRBV4-3 to TRBJ1-1; 7 bases fit TRBD1. The V gene's germline CDR1 is LGHNA and CDR2 YSLEER. The CDR3 is 16 residues long. For the CDR3, the DNA is TGCGCCAGCAGTCAAGATGAAGGGGGCGAAGGCACTGAAGCTTTCTTT. Translated: CASSQDEGGEGTEAFF.

CDR3 nucleotide sequence: TGTGCCAGCAGCGAAGCTGACGCTAGCTCCTACGAGCAGTACTTC. As protein: CASSEADASSYEQYF. The V gene is TRBV9, the J gene TRBJ2-7; no reliable D call. The CDR3 is 15 amino acids. V shed 3 bases and J shed 0 bases, with 13 bases lying between them. From germline, CDR1 is SGDLS and CDR2 YYNGEE.

The chain is built from TRBV2 and TRBJ2-1; TRBD1 aligns across 8 bases. V trimming: 10 bases; J trimming: 5 bases; junction bases outside the gene matches: 4. The CDR3 is 12 amino acids. The germline V gene has CDR1 SNHLY and CDR2 FYNNEI. The CDR3 sequence: CATDRGNNEQFF. The CDR3 DNA reads as TGTGCCACCGACAGGGGAAACAATGAGCAGTTCTTC.

This chain uses TRBV11-2 with TRBJ2-3; weak D call: TRBD2 (5 bases). CDR1 is SGHAT, CDR2 FQNNGV, per germline. Trimming stripped 3 bases from V and 5 bases from J, with 15 bases between. CDR3 size: 15 residues. The CDR3: CASSLTPRGEDTQYF. CDR3 sequence (DNA): TGTGCCAGCAGCTTGACTCCCCGGGGAGAAGATACGCAGTATTTT.

The chain's CDR3 is CASSPLAKDHYEQYF. The CDR3 region has the DNA TGTGCCAGCTCACCCCTTGCGAAGGACCACTACGAGCAGTACTTC. The genes are TRBV18 and TRBJ2-7; D unclear. V was clipped by 3 bases and J by 3 bases, with 15 bases between them. Per the germline V gene, CDR1 is KGHSH and CDR2 is LQKENI. The CDR3 length is 15 residues.

This clone was recorded once. The J gene is TRBJ2-7, the V gene TRBV28; a possible D gene is TRBD1 (8 bases). Between the trimmed V and J ends, which lost 6 bases and 5 bases, there was a span of 17 bases. CDR3 length: 14 residues. Germline CDR1 reads MDHEN; CDR2 reads SYDVKM. CDR3 residues: CASRRTGTTHEQYF. CDR3 DNA: TGTGCCAGCAGAAGGACAGGGACTACACACGAGCAGTACTTC.

The V call is TRBV6-1, the J call TRBJ2-7; no clear D. Germline V gene sequence: CDR1 MNHNS, CDR2 SASEGT. This CDR3 is built from 16 residues. Trimming pared 2 bases from V and 2 bases from J, leaving 16 bases between. The DNA for the CDR3 is TGTGCCAGCAGTGAAAGGTGGATTAGGGAAACCTACGAGCAGTACTTC. It yields the protein CASSERWIRETYEQYF.

The rearrangement links TRBV4-3 to TRBJ2-5; TRBD2 might be the D (5 bases). This CDR3 has 15 residues. Germline V gene lookup returns CDR1 LGHNA and CDR2 YSLEER. V shed 0 bases and J shed 4 bases, with 12 bases lying between them. CDR3 loop: CASSQDLDSSETQYF. In nucleotides, the CDR3 is TGCGCCAGCAGCCAAGATCTGGACTCGTCAGAGACCCAGTACTTC.

The V call is TRBV7-8, the J call TRBJ1-6, with 7 bases fitting TRBD1. This CDR3 has 14 amino acids. V lost 5 bases, J lost 6 bases, and 4 bases stayed unmatched. Germline V gives CDR1 SGHVS, CDR2 FQNEAQ. This CDR3 is CASSNDRANSPLHF. The CDR3 DNA sequence: TGTGCCAGCAGCAACGACAGGGCTAATTCACCCCTCCACTTT.